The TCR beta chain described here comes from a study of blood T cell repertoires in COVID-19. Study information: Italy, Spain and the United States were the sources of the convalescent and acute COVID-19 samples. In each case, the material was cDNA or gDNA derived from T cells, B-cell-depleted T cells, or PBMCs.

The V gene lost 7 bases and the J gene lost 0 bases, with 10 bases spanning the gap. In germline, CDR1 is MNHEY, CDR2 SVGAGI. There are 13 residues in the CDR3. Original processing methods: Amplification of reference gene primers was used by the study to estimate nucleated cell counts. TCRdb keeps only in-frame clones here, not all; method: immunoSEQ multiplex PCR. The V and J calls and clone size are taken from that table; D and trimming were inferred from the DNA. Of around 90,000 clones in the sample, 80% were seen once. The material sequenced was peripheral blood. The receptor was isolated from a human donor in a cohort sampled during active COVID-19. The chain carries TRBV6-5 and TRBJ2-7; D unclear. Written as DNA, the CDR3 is TGTGCCAGCAACCCACAGAGCTCCTACGAGCAGTACTTC. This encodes CASNPQSSYEQYF.